Each of the 10 T cell receptor beta chains below was sequenced from the same sample in a study of T-cell memory formation after mild COVID-19. TCRdb used MiXCR to reprocess the 5' RACE reads, holding one entry per CDR3 protein. The data hold approximately 300,000 distinct CDR3 sequences, with about a sixth observed a single time. The specimen sequenced was PBMCs or a T cell subset sorted from them (not recorded which). The origin of the receptors is a man in his late teens or twenties who had mild COVID-19 (a few samples of this study predate the infection). Cell type and time point are not known.

This clonotype was seen only a few times. CDR3 DNA sequence: TGCGCCAGGAGGATATCGAACACTGAAGCTTTCTTT. This sequence encodes CARRISNTEAFF. This rearrangement joins TRBV5-1 to TRBJ1-1; D gene unclear. The ends were cut back, 8 bases at V and 1 base at J, with 9 bases in the middle. Looked up from germline, CDR1 is SGHRS and CDR2 is YFSETQ. The length of the CDR3 is 12 residues.

This clonotype was seen a handful of times. This chain uses TRBV12-3 or TRBV12-4 with TRBJ1-6, with D maybe TRBD1 (5 bases). The CDR3 spans 14 residues. V was trimmed by 6 bases and J by 8 bases, leaving 14 bases between them. DNA of the CDR3: TGTGCCAGCAGCCGACGGGGCAGGGATTCACCCCTCCACTTT. It is translated as CASSRRGRDSPLHF.

The V and J genes are TRBV7-2 and TRBJ2-5; TRBD2 aligns across 11 bases. The CDR3 totals 18 residues. V lost 1 base and J lost 5; bases outside the gene matches: 12. In germline, CDR1 is SGHTA, CDR2 FQGNSA. Here the CDR3 DNA reads TGTGCCAGCAGCTTAGGTTTAACTAGCGGGGGCCCTGCGGAGACCCAGTACTTC. Its translation is CASSLGLTSGGPAETQYF.

The V call is TRBV6-6, the J call TRBJ1-1; 7 bases agree with TRBD1. Germline V gives CDR1 MNHNY, CDR2 SVGAGI (reference sequence). The CDR3 consists of 18 residues. Germline trimming cut 2 bases from V and 6 bases from J; bases unmatched to any gene: 18. CDR3 nucleotides: TGTGCCAGCAGTTACCCAGGGGGGGGTGGGCGTACAGGCCCTGAAGCTTTCTTT. Protein: CASSYPGGGGRTGPEAFF.

The chain joins TRBV5-6 to TRBJ1-1, with D tentatively TRBD1 (6 bases). Germline assignment: CDR1 SGHDT and CDR2 YYEEEE. V lost 3 bases and J lost 8, with 14 bases in between. The length of the CDR3 is 13 residues. CDR3 loop: CASSSGTPEEAFF. The DNA for the CDR3 is TGTGCCAGCAGCTCCGGGACACCCGAAGAAGCTTTCTTT.

This clonotype was seen a few times. A much larger clone differs from this one at a single base, so this may be a read error. The gene calls are TRBV4-1 and TRBJ2-3; D is perhaps TRBD1 or TRBD2 (5 bases each). The CDR3 is 14 amino acids. Germline V gene sequence: CDR1 MGHRA, CDR2 YSYEKL. The CDR3 DNA is TGCGCCAGCAGCCTCCTGGGGACCGCAGATACGCATTATTTT. Translation gives CASSLLGTADTHYF.

The sample holds many counts of this clonotype. The chain couples TRBV6-6 to TRBJ1-6, with D unclear. The CDR3 totals 12 residues. V lost 2 bases to trimming and J lost 14 bases, with 10 bases between them. Germline lookup yields CDR1 MNHNY and CDR2 SVGAGI (reference sequence). This CDR3 is CASSYDDPSLHF. CDR3 coding DNA: TGTGCCAGCAGTTACGATGATCCGTCCCTCCACTTT.

The CDR3 DNA is TGTGCCAGCAGCGTAGGACACGCGGTCTCACCCCTCCACTTT. This sequence encodes CASSVGHAVSPLHF. The V call is TRBV9, the J call TRBJ1-6; D gene unclear. V was cut by 0 bases and J by 10 bases, with 11 bases left in between. Germline loops: CDR1 SGDLS, CDR2 YYNGEE. CDR3 length: 14 residues.

J is TRBJ1-6 and V is TRBV5-1, with 9 bases identical to TRBD1. This CDR3 has 13 residues. Losses at the gene ends were 7 bases for V and 7 bases for J; bases not matched to a gene: 3. Germline V gene lookup returns CDR1 SGHRS and CDR2 YFSETQ. CDR3 nucleotide sequence: TGCGCCAGCGGGGACAGGGTAAATTCACCCCTCCACTTT. This sequence encodes CASGDRVNSPLHF. The whole variable domain, remainder taken from reference TRBV5-1 and TRBJ1-6, is KAGVTQTPRYLIKTRGQQVTLSCSPISGHRSVSWYQQTPGQGLQFLFEYFSETQRNKGNFPGRFSGRQFSNSRSEMNVSTLELGDSALYLCASGDRVNSPLHFGNGTRLTVT.

In its sample, this clonotype was seen many times. J is TRBJ1-5 and V is TRBV12-3 or TRBV12-4; no reliable D call. The CDR3 length is 14 residues. Trimming removed 3 bases from V and 3 bases from J, with 9 bases in between. This CDR3 reads CASSFVTANQPQHF. DNA of the CDR3: TGTGCCAGCAGTTTTGTAACAGCCAATCAGCCCCAGCATTTT.